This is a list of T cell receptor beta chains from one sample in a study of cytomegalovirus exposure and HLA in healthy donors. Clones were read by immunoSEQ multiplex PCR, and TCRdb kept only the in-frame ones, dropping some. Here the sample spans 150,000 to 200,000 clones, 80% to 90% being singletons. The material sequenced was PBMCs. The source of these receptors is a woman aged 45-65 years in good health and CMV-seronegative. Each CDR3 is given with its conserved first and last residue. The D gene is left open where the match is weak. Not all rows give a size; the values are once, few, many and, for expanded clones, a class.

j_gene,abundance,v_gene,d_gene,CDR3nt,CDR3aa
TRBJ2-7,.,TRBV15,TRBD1,TGTGCCACCAGCAAACGACAGGGGGGGCCCCTCTACGAGCAGTACTTC,CATSKRQGGPLYEQYF
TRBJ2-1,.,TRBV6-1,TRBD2,TGTGCCAGCAGTCACGGGACTAGCGGGGGCGATGAGCAGTTCTTC,CASSHGTSGGDEQFF
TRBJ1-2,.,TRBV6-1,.,TGTGCCAGCAGTGCCAGCGCCGGGGACACCTTC,CASSASAGDTF
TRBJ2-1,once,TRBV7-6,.,TGTGCCAGCAGCCCTTTTAGTTGGCCCCCGGGTTCAGGGGAGCAGTTCTTC,CASSPFSWPPGSGEQFF
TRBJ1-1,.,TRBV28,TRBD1,TGTGCCAGCAGTTCGCTCACAGGGGTGGGCACTGAAGCTTTCTTT,CASSSLTGVGTEAFF
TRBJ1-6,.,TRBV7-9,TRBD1,TGTGCCAGCAGCCCGACGGACAGGGATGCACCCCTCCACTTT,CASSPTDRDAPLHF
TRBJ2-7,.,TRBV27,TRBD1,TGTGCCAGCATGCCGGCGGACAGGGCCCACCACGAGCAGTACTTC,CASMPADRAHHEQYF
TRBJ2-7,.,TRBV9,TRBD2,TGTGCCAGCACGCGAGACGGGACTAGATCCGGCCGTGAGCAGTACTTC,CASTRDGTRSGREQYF
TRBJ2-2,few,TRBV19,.,TGTGCCAGTAGTATCCCCGGGGGTTCGAACACCGGGGAGCTGTTTTTT,CASSIPGGSNTGELFF
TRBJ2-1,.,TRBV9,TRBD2,TGTGCCAGCAGCGTAGGTGAAGCGGGGGCGTACAATGAGCAGTTCTTC,CASSVGEAGAYNEQFF
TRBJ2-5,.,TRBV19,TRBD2,TGTGCCAGTAGTATAGAATCCGCGGGGGGCCGGAACTTC,CASSIESAGGRNF
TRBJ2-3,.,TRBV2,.,TGTGCCAGCAGACCAACAGATATTAGCACAGATACGCAGTATTTT,CASRPTDISTDTQYF
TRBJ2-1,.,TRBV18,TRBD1,TGTGCCAGCTCTCCCGATCGACAGGGTGAGTTCTTC,CASSPDRQGEFF
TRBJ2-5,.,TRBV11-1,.,TGTGCCAGCAGCCGCCGGTGGGGCTCCTTGGAGACCCAGTACTTC,CASSRRWGSLETQYF
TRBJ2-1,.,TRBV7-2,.,TGTGCCAGCAGCCTCTTACAGGCGGATGTTGAGCAGTTCTTC,CASSLLQADVEQFF
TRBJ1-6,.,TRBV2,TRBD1,TGTGCCAGCAGTAACCGGGACAGTAGCTCACCCCTCCACTTT,CASSNRDSSSPLHF
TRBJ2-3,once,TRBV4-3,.,TGCGCCAGCAGCAGTTATGGGGCTAGCGAAGGCGCAGATACGCAGTATTTT,CASSSYGASEGADTQYF
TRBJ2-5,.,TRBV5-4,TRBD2,TGTGCCAGCAGCCCAAGCGGGGGGGCCACAGAGACCCAGTACTTC,CASSPSGGATETQYF
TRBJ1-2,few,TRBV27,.,TGTGCCAGCAGTTTATCGGAGGGAAGCGGCTACACCTTC,CASSLSEGSGYTF
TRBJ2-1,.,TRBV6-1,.,TGTGCCAGCAGTGAAGCGTTCGGTACGACGGGGCAGTTCTTC,CASSEAFGTTGQFF
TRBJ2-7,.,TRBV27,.,TGTGCCAGCAGTTTATCTAGTCCCTTTGACGAGCAGTACTTC,CASSLSSPFDEQYF
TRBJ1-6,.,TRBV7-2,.,TGTGCCAGCACCGTGGAGGCCTATAATTCACCCCTCCACTTT,CASTVEAYNSPLHF
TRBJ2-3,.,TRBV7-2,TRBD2,TGTGCCAGCAGCCTACGAAATCCTATAGCGGGGGCCACAGATACGCAGTATTTT,CASSLRNPIAGATDTQYF
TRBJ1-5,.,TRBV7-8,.,TGTGCCAGCAGCTTAGGGGGGCAGCAGCCCCAGCATTTT,CASSLGGQQPQHF
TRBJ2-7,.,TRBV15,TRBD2,TGTGCCACCAGTTCGGGGGGGGGATCCTACGAGCAGTACTTC,CATSSGGGSYEQYF
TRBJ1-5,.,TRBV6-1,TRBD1,TGTGCCAGCAGTGATCGGCAGGGGGCCGTCAACAATCAGCCCCAGCATTTT,CASSDRQGAVNNQPQHF
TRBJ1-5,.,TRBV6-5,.,TGTGCCAGCAGATTGGACAGAAATAGCAATCAGCCCCAGCATTTT,CASRLDRNSNQPQHF
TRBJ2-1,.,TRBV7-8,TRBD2,TGTGCCAGCAGCGTCGCGGGGGACAATGAGCAGTTCTTC,CASSVAGDNEQFF
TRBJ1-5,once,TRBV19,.,TGTGCCAGTACCCCACGCAGCGGGATAAATCAGCCCCAGCATTTT,CASTPRSGINQPQHF
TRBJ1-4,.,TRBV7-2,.,TGTGCCAGCAGCTTAGTAGGGGCCCTTAATGAAAAACTGTTTTTT,CASSLVGALNEKLFF
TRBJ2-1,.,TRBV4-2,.,TGTGCCAGCAGCCAGGACAGCTCGTCGGCGAATGAGCAGTTCTTC,CASSQDSSSANEQFF
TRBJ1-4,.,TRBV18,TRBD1,TGTGCCAGCTCACCCCCGGGACAGGGTCGTGAAAAACTGTTTTTT,CASSPPGQGREKLFF
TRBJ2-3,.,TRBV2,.,TGTGCCAGCAGTGACGGTTTAGTCCAGTATTTT,CASSDGLVQYF
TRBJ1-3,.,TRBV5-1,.,TGCGCCAGCAGCTCGACAGGCACCGGATCGGGAAACACCATATATTTT,CASSSTGTGSGNTIYF